The clone carrying this T cell receptor (beta chain) was seen a few times. This sample stems from a study of blood T cells in healthy people across ages. The CDR3 is made up of 16 amino acids. The germline CDR1 and CDR2 sequences are MNHNY and SVGAGI (reference sequence). Trimming removed 4 bases at V and 0 bases at J, with 14 bases between. A second about 7 to 12 cycle PCR used barcoded and J-beta primers. Each CDR3 protein is one row after TCRdb ran MiXCR on the 5' RACE reads. The repertoire consists of about 1.8 million distinct CDR3 sequences, with 40% to 55% occurring once and the leading ten covering less than 2.5%.

The origin of this receptor is a woman between 35 and 50 years old in good health. Sequenced: blood. The J gene is TRBJ2-3, the V gene TRBV6-6, with D tentatively TRBD2 (5 bases). In nucleotides, the CDR3 is TGTGCCAGCAGTTCTGCCGCGGGCGGGAGCACAGATACGCAGTATTTT. It translates to CASSSAAGGSTDTQYF.